This T cell receptor (beta chain) was sequenced for a study of shared clonotypes between healthy human individuals (TCRdb year 2020). The study in broad terms: Three men and a couple of women, aged 18 to 49 years, made up the cohort. Each donor's leukapheresis produced roughly between roughly 0.85 and 10 billion PBMCs. To estimate repertoire size and how much clonotype sharing occurs between individuals, the study deeply sequenced the blood TCR repertoires of 5 or 6 healthy adults. Different laboratories and diverse techniques were used to prepare libraries and sequence TCR repertoires, to increase sequencing depth and limit assay-specific biases. Per donor, three plates each were used for CD4 naive and CD4 memory, two for CD8 naive, and one for CD8 memory.

Using the deep immunoSEQ assay, multiplex PCR amplified TCR CDR3 regions from genomic DNA. For each cell subset, the extracted genomic DNA was distributed evenly across all wells of several immunoSEQ 96-well plates, and each plate served as one replicate. Each replicate PCR for sorted subsets received roughly 0.2 ug genomic DNA, equal to tens of thousands of T cell genomes. Purified libraries were quantified with a Qubit 3.0 fluorometer, sized on a Bioanalyzer 2100, and re-quantified with the KAPA Library Quantification kit. Each immunoSEQ 96-well plate was sequenced on its own single-read 150-cycle Illumina NextSeq 550 flow cell. On the study's bioinformatics: Because only junctional sequences without quality scores were contained in the immunoSEQ output, filtering matching that applied to full-length reads could not be performed. Sequences were annotated with PyIR, a Python wrapper for IgBLAST v1.9, using IMGT germline references to assign V/J genes and CDR3. Reads with weak V/J assignments (E-value above 1e-6), missing CDR3, stop codons, out-of-frame junctions, or ambiguous translated residues were removed. V3J clonotypes were defined as sequences sharing the same inferred V gene, J gene, and CDR3 amino acid sequence. To compute the percentage overlap between repertoires, the number of shared unique clonotypes was divided by the size of the smaller repertoire. RTK rarefaction, the Chao1 estimator, and Recon v2.1 estimates of unobserved clonotypes were used to assess repertoire richness. OLGA was used to compute generation probabilities for all TCRbeta clonotypes that the gDNA method yielded from a handful of donors. TCRdb provides this immuneACCESS table in a form limited to in-frame rearrangements. Some clones are lacking; in checked studies, under half of them reflect an unresolved V gene, and why the rest are absent is not known. Clone size and the V and J calls come from that table; the DNA yielded D and trimming. This sample lists some 1 million clones; around 74% were detected once. The leading ten clones occupy 1.4% to 1.5% of the sample.

General study outcomes and caveats: Pairwise subsampling indicated that sequencing depth was expected to affect the degree of clonotype sharing among donors. When several donors were compared, the shared fraction of clonotypes was about 5% for naive CD4, over 3% for naive CD8, 2% to 2.5% for memory CD4, and roughly 0.4% for memory CD8. Incomplete sequencing was indicated by rarefaction of sorted-subset datasets, despite the large sequencing depth. The genetic and exposure-history diversity represented was limited by the small number of donors. Sampling was restricted to blood, and TCR repertoires in tissue are likely to differ from TCR repertoires in blood. Higher generation probabilities were observed for clonotypes shared by all four sorted-subset donors than for non-shared clonotypes. Larger estimated clonotype richness was generally found for naive subsets than for memory subsets.

As encoded in the germline V gene, CDR1 is SGDLS while CDR2 is YYNGEE. Between the V and J ends, shortened by 0 bases and 7 bases respectively, the junction contains 11 bases. The CDR3 sequence holds 13 residues, the cysteine and phenylalanine included. Only the CDR3 DNA stays, 39 bases, in frame from base 1. Donors were healthy HIV-negative adults with no recently reported acute infections or vaccinations. Every donor was a Caucasian adult living in Nashville, Tennessee, USA. Magnetic negative selection was used to enrich CD4+ T cells, after which naive cells were positively selected on CD45RA and the negative fraction became the memory subset. Blood was collected by leukapheresis, and PBMCs were isolated by Ficoll-Histopaque density gradient centrifugation and then cryopreserved in liquid nitrogen vapor phase. Analytical flow cytometry was used to check the purity and quantity of every magnetically sorted T cell population. From each sorted fraction, genomic DNA was isolated and quantified by UV absorbance on a Nanodrop 2000c.

With regard to this clone: What antigen it recognizes has not been identified. Qualities for individual bases were not recorded, and no much larger clone is one base off.

The TCR was taken from a man aged 18 to 29 in good health. The chain employs TRBV9 and TRBJ2-7; the D gene is tentatively TRBD1 or TRBD2, each matching 6 bases. The sample was memory CD4+ T cells sorted from blood. This sample's cell subset or site label indicates: CD45RA-negative fraction. The DNA sequence is given as TGTGCCAGCAGCGTAGGTGGGGGGCAAGAGCAGTACTTC. Its coded protein is CASSVGGGQEQYF.